What follows are 26 T cell receptor beta chains derived from one specimen sequenced in a study of vaccination effects on CD4 cells after COVID-19. Antigens for these TCRs are unknown. Prior to sequencing, the ViraFEST assay stimulated PBMC with viral peptide pools, which expanded the antigen-specific CD4+ T cells. When 10 to 11 days of culture had elapsed, CD4+ T cells were isolated. Nucleocapsid antibodies stayed negative before and after vaccination, showing no earlier SARS-CoV-2 infection. TCRdb's copy holds only in-frame clones and misses some; the assay was immunoSEQ multiplex PCR. The table records some 22,000 clones, just under 75% of them present only once. Sequenced material: CD4+ T cells from PBMCs cultured with SARS-CoV-2 spike peptides, taken before COVID-19 vaccination. Receptor source: a human donor who received a COVID-19 vaccine.

This clone was detected a few times. The chain is built from TRBV11-3 and TRBJ2-1; no reliable D call. The length of the CDR3 is 12 residues. The germline CDR1 and CDR2 sequences are SGHNT and YENEEA. Trimming shortened V by 0 bases and J by 5 bases, and 2 bases separated the two germline ends. CDR3 nucleotide sequence: TGTGCCAGCAGCTTAGAAGACAATGAGCAGTTCTTC. It yields the protein CASSLEDNEQFF.

This rearrangement joins TRBV13 to TRBJ1-1, with no clear D. The CDR3 is 13 residues long. From germline, CDR1 is PRHDT and CDR2 FYEKMQ (reference sequence). The germline V and J ends were trimmed by 2 bases and 0 bases, with 4 bases remaining between them. CDR3 sequence (DNA): TGTGCCAGCAGCTTAAAAGTGAACACTGAAGCTTTCTTT. Amino acids: CASSLKVNTEAFF.

This chain connects TRBV2 to TRBJ2-7; D tentatively reads TRBD1 or TRBD2 (5 bases each). Germline-derived CDR1 and CDR2 are SNHLY and FYNNEI. The CDR3 spans 12 residues. V lost 3 bases, J lost 3 bases, and 6 bases lay in between. In nucleotides, the CDR3 is TGTGCCAGCAGTGAGGGGGTCTACGAGCAGTACTTC. Its translation is CASSEGVYEQYF.

V gene TRBV29-1 combines with J gene TRBJ1-1; D remains ambiguous. The CDR3 spans 11 residues. Germline CDR1 reads SQVTM; CDR2 reads ANQGSEA. V was pared by 7 bases and J by 6 bases, with 12 bases between. The chain's CDR3 is CSAPKKPEAFF. DNA of the CDR3: TGCAGCGCCCCTAAGAAGCCTGAAGCTTTCTTT.

V is TRBV5-1 and J is TRBJ2-7; 7 bases are a match to TRBD1. This CDR3 has 14 amino acids. V gave up 4 bases and J gave up 1 base; unmatched junction bases: 5. Germline values: CDR1 SGHRS, CDR2 YFSETQ. The CDR3 sequence: CASSPGQTSYEQYF. The CDR3 DNA follows: TGCGCCAGCAGCCCGGGACAGACTTCCTACGAGCAGTACTTC.

DNA of the CDR3: TGTGCCAGTAGTATAACAGGTAGCAATCAGCCCCAGCATTTT. Its translation is CASSITGSNQPQHF. The chain couples TRBV19 to TRBJ1-5, with TRBD1 as a possible D gene (5 bases). Germline lookup yields CDR1 LNHDA and CDR2 SQIVND (reference sequence). The CDR3 is made up of 14 amino acids. V was shortened by 2 bases and J by 0 bases, with 5 bases between the two germline ends.

V gene TRBV29-1 combines with J gene TRBJ2-7; 7 positions match TRBD1. CDR3 length: 13 residues. The V gene's germline CDR1 is SQVTM and CDR2 ANQGSEA. V was clipped by 6 bases and J by 3 bases; unmatched bases: 8. The CDR3 DNA is TGCAGCGTGGCAAAGGGACAGTACTACGAGCAGTACTTC. Translating gives CSVAKGQYYEQYF.

The V and J genes are TRBV5-1 and TRBJ2-2, with 8 bases identical to TRBD1. CDR1 SGHRS and CDR2 YFSETQ come from the germline V gene. The CDR3 runs 15 residues. With V trimmed by 5 bases and J by 6 bases, 9 bases remained unmatched. The CDR3 region has the DNA TGCGCCAGCAGAACTGGACAGGGAAAAGCCGGGGAGCTGTTTTTT. This sequence encodes CASRTGQGKAGELFF. The full variable domain, in which reference TRBV5-1 and TRBJ2-2 provide the parts outside the CDR3, is KAGVTQTPRYLIKTRGQQVTLSCSPISGHRSVSWYQQTPGQGLQFLFEYFSETQRNKGNFPGRFSGRQFSNSRSEMNVSTLELGDSALYLCASRTGQGKAGELFFGEGSRLTVL.

The chain has TRBV7-9 and TRBJ2-2, with 8 bases that match TRBD2. Looked up from germline, CDR1 is SEHNR and CDR2 is FQNEAQ (reference sequence). V trimming: 1 base; J trimming: 4 bases; junction bases outside the gene matches: 11. This CDR3 spans 18 amino acids. CDR3: CASSLVGTSWSATGELFF. Written as DNA, the CDR3 is TGTGCCAGCAGCTTAGTGGGGACTAGTTGGTCGGCCACCGGGGAGCTGTTTTTT.

This clone is a singleton in its sample. This chain connects TRBV9 to TRBJ2-2; 12 nucleotides agree with TRBD2. The CDR3 has 15 amino acids. V was clipped by 3 bases and J by 9 bases; unmatched bases: 6. In germline, CDR1 is SGDLS, CDR2 YYNGEE. CDR3 nucleotides: TGTGCCAGCAGCGACGGGACTAGCGGGTTTCGGGAGCTGTTTTTT. This sequence encodes CASSDGTSGFRELFF.

The gene calls are TRBV5-5 and TRBJ1-2, with TRBD1 matching 7 bases. The CDR3 spans 13 residues. Trimming removed 7 bases from V and 0 bases from J; junction bases left unmatched: 3. Per the germline V gene, CDR1 is SGHKS and CDR2 is YYEKEE (reference sequence). The CDR3 bases are TGTGCCAGCTGGGACAGCGCTAACTATGGCTACACCTTC. This codes for CASWDSANYGYTF.

This chain joins TRBV2 and TRBJ2-3, with 7 bases lining up with TRBD1. The CDR3 consists of 16 residues. Germline values: CDR1 SNHLY, CDR2 FYNNEI. Trimming cost V 6 bases and J 0 bases; bases outside gene matches: 9. This chain's CDR3 is CASREPRDRSTDTQYF. CDR3 in DNA: TGTGCCAGCAGAGAACCCCGGGACAGAAGCACAGATACGCAGTATTTT.

V and J are TRBV28 and TRBJ1-1; D may be TRBD1 (5 bases). Trimming shortened V by 7 bases and J by 0 bases, and 9 bases separated the two germline ends. Germline-derived CDR1 and CDR2 are MDHEN and SYDVKM. This CDR3 region has 13 residues. CDR3 sequence reads: CASKTGLNTEAFF. DNA of the CDR3: TGTGCCAGCAAGACGGGGCTGAACACTGAAGCTTTCTTT.

The chain is built from TRBV21-1 and TRBJ2-7. TRBV21-1 is listed as a pseudogene. The CDR3 is 15 residues long. The CDR3 bases are TGTGCCAGCAGCCCTCCAGGACGGCCGACCTACGAGCAGTACTTC. Protein product: CASSPPGRPTYEQYF.

This clone was seen a handful of times. The chain couples TRBV19 to TRBJ2-7; 7 bases agree with TRBD1. V shed 9 bases, J shed 6 bases, and the junction held 14 bases outside the gene matches. CDR1 and CDR2 (germline): LNHDA, SQIVND (reference sequence). This CDR3 region has 14 residues. CDR3 sequence reads: CASRDRRGPSEQYF. The CDR3 coding sequence is TGTGCCAGCAGGGACAGAAGGGGGCCGTCCGAGCAGTACTTC.

This clone was detected only a few times. V usage is TRBV5-4 and J usage is TRBJ1-1; no firm D call. V lost 4 bases, J lost 1 base, and 14 bases lay in between. Germline loops: CDR1 SGHNT, CDR2 YYREEE (reference sequence). There are 15 residues in the CDR3. CDR3 nucleotides: TGTGCCAGCAGCGCCCCAGGAGCCCCGAACACTGAAGCTTTCTTT. Its protein is CASSAPGAPNTEAFF.

V is TRBV2 and J is TRBJ1-4; D gene ambiguous. The CDR3 has 12 amino acids. Trimming removed 4 bases at V and 5 bases at J, with 5 bases between. The germline CDR1 and CDR2 sequences are SNHLY and FYNNEI. In DNA, the CDR3 is TGTGCCAGCAGTGTGGGAAATGAAAAACTGTTTTTT. It specifies CASSVGNEKLFF.

This rearrangement joins TRBV5-1 to TRBJ1-3; no firm D call. The CDR3 length is 13 residues. V gave up 5 bases and J gave up 4 bases, with 10 bases separating them. The germline V gene has CDR1 SGHRS and CDR2 YFSETQ. CDR3 residues: CASRIAAGNTIYF. The CDR3 DNA reads as TGCGCCAGCAGAATTGCAGCGGGAAACACCATATATTTT.

This chain joins TRBV21-1 and TRBJ1-5. TRBV21-1 is an annotated pseudogene. The CDR3 consists of 15 residues. The chain's CDR3 is CASSNMWELGQPQHF. The CDR3 DNA reads TGTGCCAGCAGCAATATGTGGGAATTAGGTCAGCCCCAGCATTTT.

The rearrangement links TRBV6-5 to TRBJ1-2, with TRBD1 as a possible D gene (5 bases). Looked up from germline, CDR1 is MNHEY and CDR2 is SVGAGI. V was shortened by 6 bases and J by 2 bases, with 10 bases between the two germline ends. The CDR3 contains 13 residues. CDR3 bases: TGTGCCAGCAGGCGGGACTCAAACTATGGCTACACCTTC. The encoded protein is CASRRDSNYGYTF.

V usage is TRBV10-3 and J usage is TRBJ2-5, with 9 bases matching TRBD2. Germline V gene lookup returns CDR1 ENHRY and CDR2 SYGVKD. Trimming at V came to 6 bases and at J to 1 base, leaving 3 bases not matched to a gene. This CDR3 spans 14 amino acids. In DNA form, the CDR3 reads TGTGCCATCAGGGGGACTAGCAGCCAAGAGACCCAGTACTTC. Protein product: CAIRGTSSQETQYF.

The chain is built from TRBV14 and TRBJ2-7; 13 bases map to TRBD2. Germline V lookup: CDR1 SGHDN, CDR2 FVKESK. The CDR3 extends over 15 amino acids. J lost 4 bases, V lost 1 base, and 1 base had no gene match. CDR3 nucleotides: TGTGCCAGCAGCCAAGGACTAGCGGGAGGATACGAGCAGTACTTC. This encodes CASSQGLAGGYEQYF.

The chain carries TRBV19 and TRBJ2-3; D might be TRBD1 or TRBD2, each matching 5 bases. CDR3 length equals 13 residues. From germline, CDR1 is LNHDA and CDR2 SQIVND (reference sequence). Trimming cost V 6 bases and J 0 bases, with 7 bases left between them. The CDR3 DNA is TGTGCCAGTAGGAGGGACAGCACAGATACGCAGTATTTT. Protein product: CASRRDSTDTQYF.

This clone has just one count. This chain connects TRBV2 to TRBJ1-1; unclear D gene. Per germline, CDR1 SNHLY and CDR2 FYNNEI. This CDR3 has 12 amino acids. The V end was cut by 0 bases, the J end by 3 bases, with 2 bases between. The CDR3 DNA follows: TGTGCCAGCAGTGAAGCGGACACTGAAGCTTTCTTT. Translating it yields CASSEADTEAFF.

This clone was seen only a few times. This chain joins TRBV7-8 and TRBJ1-2; D ambiguous. V gave up 8 bases and J gave up 8 bases, with 15 bases separating them. Germline V gene lookup returns CDR1 SGHVS and CDR2 FQNEAQ. This CDR3 has 12 residues. DNA for the CDR3: TGTGCCAGCGGGCGGGCTGTGGAAGGCTACACCTTC. Translation: CASGRAVEGYTF.

The chain is built from TRBV6-5 and TRBJ1-3, with D perhaps TRBD1 (5 bases). The ends were cut back, 7 bases at V and 0 bases at J, with 13 bases in the middle. Germline V gene data show CDR1 as MNHEY and CDR2 as SVGAGI. The CDR3 consists of 15 residues. The CDR3, as DNA: TGTGCCAGCATCCGGACACGAAGCTCTGGAAACACCATATATTTT. Translating gives CASIRTRSSGNTIYF.